This TCR beta chain was obtained from a study of cytomegalovirus exposure and HLA in healthy donors. Study-wide points: Testing in vitro showed a few CMV-associated chains specific for CMV antigens.

The PCR employed 60 Vbeta primers together with 13 Jbeta primers. Libraries were prepared by immunoSEQ multiplex PCR; TCRdb keeps only in-frame clonotypes and omits some of them. The sample's table shows about 130,000 clones. Remarks on this clone: The target antigen is unknown.

When sampled, the donors appeared nominally healthy, though they likely had unrecorded immune exposures. Sequenced sample: PBMCs. This TCR derives from a young man in good health and CMV-seronegative.

The CDR3 protein is CASSSGRRTGDTEAFF. The CDR3 nucleotides read TGTGCCAGCAGCTCTGGACGACGTACGGGGGACACTGAAGCTTTCTTT. The genes are TRBV5-6 and TRBJ1-1, with D perhaps matching TRBD1 (5 bases). Trimming took 3 bases from V and 3 from J, leaving 18 bases between them. Per germline, CDR1 SGHDT and CDR2 YYEEEE. The CDR3 extends over 16 amino acids.